This T cell receptor (beta chain) appears in the sequencing data of a study of cytomegalovirus exposure and HLA in healthy donors. Overall study results and limits: In a later analysis, CMV-associated beta chains were mostly HLA-associated, it appeared.

Comments on this clone: Its specificity is not known.

Nominally healthy donors were sampled, though unrecorded immune exposures were likely. Trimming left V 3 bases short and J 4 bases short, with 12 bases between. CDR1 and CDR2 (germline): MNHEY, SVGAGI. The CDR3 covers 15 residues. The study ran its PCR with 60 Vbeta and 13 Jbeta primers. Libraries were prepared by immunoSEQ multiplex PCR; TCRdb keeps only in-frame clonotypes and omits some of them. Among about 140,000 clones listed, around 76% were seen once. This sequence was found in a man between 18 and 29 years old in good health and CMV-seronegative. The chain combines TRBV6-5 with TRBJ2-2; D might be TRBD2 (6 bases). Sequencing used PBMCs. CDR3 nucleotides: TGTGCCAGCAGTTATGCCCTGGGGGGCACCGGGGAGCTGTTTTTT. Protein: CASSYALGGTGELFF.